Each of the 27 T cell receptor beta chains below was sequenced from the same sample in a study of siplizumab effects on memory and regulatory T cells. Data came from immunoSEQ multiplex PCR; TCRdb stores just in-frame clones and leaves some out. Here the sample spans about 100,000 clones, about 95% being singletons. The sample consisted of Tregs sorted from blood. The receptor source for this set is a human donor in good health.

The CDR3 sequence: CASRHTGINEKLFF. The CDR3 DNA sequence: TGTGCCAGCAGACATACAGGGATTAATGAAAAACTGTTTTTT. The chain uses TRBV6-6 and TRBJ1-4, with TRBD1 as a possible D gene (6 bases). From germline, CDR1 is MNHNY and CDR2 SVGAGI (reference sequence). The ends were cut back, 6 bases at V and 4 bases at J, with 12 bases in the middle. This CDR3 spans 14 amino acids.

The chain carries TRBV5-1 and TRBJ2-1; TRBD1 matches at 7 bases. Germline V gene sequence: CDR1 SGHRS, CDR2 YFSETQ. V was clipped by 5 bases and J by 1 base; unmatched bases: 9. CDR3 size: 16 residues. CDR3 sequence reads: CASRGTQGSSYNEQFF. Here the CDR3 DNA reads TGCGCCAGCAGGGGGACACAGGGGAGTTCCTACAATGAGCAGTTCTTC. Using reference TRBV5-1 and TRBJ2-1 for the parts outside the CDR3, the full variable domain is KAGVTQTPRYLIKTRGQQVTLSCSPISGHRSVSWYQQTPGQGLQFLFEYFSETQRNKGNFPGRFSGRQFSNSRSEMNVSTLELGDSALYLCASRGTQGSSYNEQFFGPGTRLTVL.

The CDR3 here is CASQQDRGLNEKLFF. The CDR3 coding sequence is TGTGCCAGCCAACAGGACAGGGGGCTTAATGAAAAACTGTTTTTT. The J gene is TRBJ1-4, the V gene TRBV18, with 11 bases aligning to TRBD1. Germline V lookup: CDR1 KGHSH, CDR2 LQKENI. The CDR3 loop spans 15 amino acids. With 8 bases clipped from V and 4 bases from J, the junction kept 6 bases outside the gene matches.

The rearrangement joins TRBV28 to TRBJ1-5; D remains unclear. V dropped 1 base and J dropped 3 bases, with 7 bases sitting between them. Per germline, CDR1 MDHEN and CDR2 SYDVKM. This CDR3 has 14 amino acids. CDR3 loop: CASSLSADNQPQHF. CDR3 DNA: TGTGCCAGCAGTTTATCGGCGGACAATCAGCCCCAGCATTTT. Filled out from reference TRBV28 and TRBJ1-5, the complete variable domain reads DVKVTQSSRYLVKRTGEKVFLECVQDMDHENMFWYRQDPGLGLRLIYFSYDVKMKEKGDIPEGYSVSREKKERFSLILESASTNQTSMYLCASSLSADNQPQHFGDGTRLSIL.

The CDR3 protein is CASSATGGETQYF. As DNA, the CDR3 is TGTGCCAGCAGCGCTACAGGGGGGGAGACCCAGTACTTC. V usage is TRBV9 and J usage is TRBJ2-5, with 8 positions matching TRBD1. This CDR3 contains 13 residues. CDR1 is SGDLS and CDR2 is YYNGEE in the germline V gene. Trimming cost V 3 bases and J 5 bases; bases outside gene matches: 3.

V and J are TRBV10-1 and TRBJ2-3; TRBD2 matches 8 bases. The CDR3 consists of 15 residues. V shed 4 bases and J 3 bases; nucleotides not matched to a gene: 6. Looked up from germline, CDR1 is WNHNN and CDR2 is SYGVQD (reference sequence). The CDR3 protein is CASSGSGSGTDTQYF. The CDR3 DNA is TGCGCCAGCAGTGGAAGCGGGAGCGGGACAGATACGCAGTATTTT.

Concerning this clone: Germline and junction disagree at one end, which may indicate a read error. J is TRBJ1-2 and V is TRBV6-1, with 7 bases fitting TRBD1. The CDR3 loop spans 13 amino acids. Germline CDR1 reads MNHNS; CDR2 reads SASEGT. The CDR3 spells CASSQGGRPGYFF. The DNA of the CDR3 is TGTGCCAGCAGCCAAGGGGGCAGACCTGGCTATTTCTTC.

This chain connects TRBV7-9 to TRBJ1-1; unclear D gene. Trimming took 3 bases from V and 2 from J, leaving 13 bases between them. The CDR3 totals 15 residues. Looked up from germline, CDR1 is SEHNR and CDR2 is FQNEAQ (reference sequence). In DNA form, the CDR3 reads TGTGCCAGCAGCTTCTATTCCCACCACAACACTGAAGCTTTCTTT. The encoded protein is CASSFYSHHNTEAFF.

The chain joins TRBV28 to TRBJ1-2; D not resolved. The germline V and J ends were trimmed by 5 bases and 4 bases, with 20 bases remaining between them. The CDR3 sequence is 16 residues long. Germline CDR1 and CDR2: MDHEN and SYDVKM. CDR3 coding DNA: TGTGCCAGCAGTCCCCCCCGCCTAAGGGTAGGCTATGGCTACACCTTC. Translating it yields CASSPPRLRVGYGYTF.

The V and J genes are TRBV2 and TRBJ2-5; 9 bases fit TRBD2. The trim removed 6 bases at V and 1 base at J, leaving 9 bases unmatched. The CDR3 totals 16 residues. Germline-derived CDR1 and CDR2 are SNHLY and FYNNEI. The CDR3 loop is CASRSRAGGSQETQYF. CDR3 nucleotides: TGTGCCAGCAGATCAAGAGCGGGAGGTTCCCAAGAGACCCAGTACTTC.

The genes are TRBV29-1 and TRBJ1-1; 7 bases agree with TRBD1. Germline V lookup: CDR1 SQVTM, CDR2 ANQGSEA. Trimming cost V 6 bases and J 5 bases; bases outside gene matches: 6. The CDR3 covers 12 residues. CDR3 protein: CSVRATGTEAFF. As DNA, the CDR3 is TGCAGCGTGCGGGCGACAGGGACTGAAGCTTTCTTT.

The CDR3 loop reads CASSPDAKPQYF. The CDR3 DNA reads TGTGCCAGCTCACCAGACGCAAAGCCGCAGTATTTT. The chain has TRBV18 and TRBJ2-3; D is uncertain. Looked up from germline, CDR1 is KGHSH and CDR2 is LQKENI. This CDR3 spans 12 amino acids. V dropped 2 bases and J dropped 10 bases, with 10 bases sitting between them.

Concerning this clone itself: One end of the junction fails to match germline, which may point to a read error. The genes are TRBV10-3 and TRBJ1-6; D is uncertain. Germline CDR1 reads ENHRY; CDR2 reads SYGVKD. The CDR3 loop spans 12 amino acids. CDR3 sequence reads: CATSGGSSPLHF. The CDR3 DNA is TGTGCCACCAGTGGTGGGAGCTCACCCCTCCACTTT.

The chain couples TRBV2 to TRBJ2-1; D remains ambiguous. The germline V gene encodes CDR1 SNHLY and CDR2 FYNNEI. The V gene lost 5 bases and the J gene lost 9 bases, with 11 bases spanning the gap. This CDR3 is 12 amino acids long. In nucleotides, the CDR3 is TGTGCCAGCAGTTTGCAGTCCCGTGAGCAGTTCTTC. This sequence encodes CASSLQSREQFF.

This chain links TRBV5-1 with TRBJ2-3; D gene uncertain. The CDR3 is 15 amino acids. The germline V and J ends were trimmed by 1 base and 4 bases, with 13 bases remaining between them. CDR1 SGHRS and CDR2 YFSETQ come from the germline V gene. The CDR3 here is CASSLSPRASDTQYF. The CDR3 region has the DNA TGCGCCAGCAGCTTGTCCCCGCGCGCGTCAGATACGCAGTATTTT.

The V and J genes are TRBV6-5 and TRBJ2-1; 8 bases agree with TRBD2. CDR1 and CDR2 from the germline V gene are MNHEY and SVGAGI. The CDR3 is 15 amino acids. The J segment lost 8 bases and the V segment lost 1 base, leaving 7 bases of the junction unmatched. The CDR3 DNA reads as TGTGCCAGCAGTTACTTAGGGACTAGAGGATATGAGCAGTTCTTC. Translation: CASSYLGTRGYEQFF.

This clone was detected only a few times. The chain recombines TRBV27 with TRBJ1-2; no definite D call. The CDR3 contains 12 residues. Germline V lookup: CDR1 MNHEY, CDR2 SMNVEV (reference sequence). V was shortened by 4 bases and J by 6 bases, with 9 bases between the two germline ends. In DNA, the CDR3 is TGTGCCAGCAGTTCCCGAAACCATGGCTACACCTTC. It encodes CASSSRNHGYTF.

CDR3 loop: CASSLYRVHEQYF. Here the CDR3 DNA reads TGTGCCAGCAGCTTGTACAGGGTCCACGAGCAGTACTTC. The chain recombines TRBV5-5 with TRBJ2-7; possibly TRBD1 for D (6 bases). Trimming cost V 1 base and J 5 bases, with 10 bases left between them. Germline V gives CDR1 SGHKS, CDR2 YYEKEE (reference sequence). This CDR3 comprises 13 residues. The full variable domain, its missing parts supplied by reference TRBV5-5 and TRBJ2-7, is DAGVTQSPTHLIKTRGQQVTLRCSPISGHKSVSWYQQVLGQGPQFIFQYYEKEERGRGNFPDRFSARQFPNYSSELNVNALLLGDSALYLCASSLYRVHEQYFGPGTRLTVT.

The rearrangement uses TRBV7-9 and TRBJ1-2; D ambiguous. The CDR3 sequence is 13 residues long. CDR1 and CDR2 from the germline V gene are SEHNR and FQNEAQ (reference sequence). V was cut by 5 bases and J by 5 bases, with 12 bases left in between. DNA of the CDR3: TGTGCCAGCAGCCCGGCAAGACGTTATGGCTACACCTTC. This encodes CASSPARRYGYTF. The full variable domain, completed using reference TRBV7-9 and TRBJ1-2, is DTGVSQNPRHKITKRGQNVTFRCDPISEHNRLYWYRQTLGQGPEFLTYFQNEAQLEKSRLLSDRFSAERPKGSFSTLEIQRTEQGDSAMYLCASSPARRYGYTFGSGTRLTVV.

The chain employs TRBV5-4 and TRBJ1-6; D is ambiguous. In germline, CDR1 is SGHNT, CDR2 YYREEE (reference sequence). The V end lost 0 bases, the J end lost 5 bases, and 3 bases lay between the germline ends. This CDR3 region has 13 residues. The CDR3 coding sequence is TGTGCCAGCAGCTTGGGACATAATTCACCCCTCCACTTT. Translated: CASSLGHNSPLHF.

The chain links TRBV5-6 to TRBJ1-5; TRBD1 is a possible D gene (6 bases). Germline V CDR1 and CDR2: SGHDT, YYEEEE. Deletions cut 2 bases from V and 0 bases from J, with 9 bases between. This CDR3 spans 15 amino acids. The CDR3 reads CASSFGGHSNQPQHF. The DNA for the CDR3 is TGTGCCAGCAGCTTTGGGGGACATAGCAATCAGCCCCAGCATTTT.

The V gene is TRBV18, the J gene TRBJ2-1, with no clear D. The CDR3 sequence is 14 residues long. V lost 3 bases to trimming and J lost 8 bases, with 14 bases between them. Germline V gene lookup returns CDR1 KGHSH and CDR2 LQKENI. The CDR3 DNA sequence: TGTGCCAGCTCACCTCAGGACGCGATGTATGAGCAGTTCTTC. Protein sequence: CASSPQDAMYEQFF.

This sequence joins TRBV9 and TRBJ2-7; the D is unclear. V was clipped by 0 bases and J by 1 base, with 8 bases between them. Germline CDR1 SGDLS, CDR2 YYNGEE. This CDR3 is built from 14 residues. The CDR3 loop reads CASSVGSRSYEQYF. In nucleotides, the CDR3 is TGTGCCAGCAGCGTAGGGAGTAGATCCTACGAGCAGTACTTC.

The genes are TRBV6-1 and TRBJ2-1; maybe TRBD1 (5 bases). V lost 7 bases, J lost 9 bases, and 16 bases lay in between. CDR3 size: 13 residues. Looked up from germline, CDR1 is MNHNS and CDR2 is SASEGT. The DNA for the CDR3 is TGTGCCAGCAAATTTACAGGATTAGGTGAGCAGTTCTTC. Protein: CASKFTGLGEQFF.

The chain couples TRBV18 to TRBJ2-7, with D possibly being TRBD1 or TRBD2 (6 bases each). Germline CDR1 KGHSH, CDR2 LQKENI. V was clipped by 1 base and J by 5 bases, with 15 bases between them. The CDR3 spans 15 residues. CDR3 region: CASSPQWGAQDEQYF. The CDR3 nucleotides read TGTGCCAGCTCACCACAATGGGGGGCTCAGGACGAGCAGTACTTC.

CDR3 sequence: CASSLTSGRSDEQFF. CDR3 DNA: TGTGCCAGCAGCTTAACTAGCGGGAGATCGGATGAGCAGTTCTTC. This chain joins TRBV11-3 and TRBJ2-1; 11 bases map to TRBD2. Germline CDR1 and CDR2: SGHNT and YENEEA. The CDR3 totals 15 residues. The trim removed 2 bases at V and 8 bases at J, leaving 5 bases unmatched.

This clone was picked up one time. The gene calls are TRBV7-8 and TRBJ2-3; 10 nucleotides agree with TRBD1. The germline gives CDR1 SGHVS, CDR2 FQNEAQ. V lost 7 bases and J lost 4; bases outside the gene matches: 5. This CDR3 has 14 residues. CDR3 nucleotide sequence: TGTGCCAGCACAGACAGGGGGCGCGCAGATACGCAGTATTTT. Translation: CASTDRGRADTQYF.